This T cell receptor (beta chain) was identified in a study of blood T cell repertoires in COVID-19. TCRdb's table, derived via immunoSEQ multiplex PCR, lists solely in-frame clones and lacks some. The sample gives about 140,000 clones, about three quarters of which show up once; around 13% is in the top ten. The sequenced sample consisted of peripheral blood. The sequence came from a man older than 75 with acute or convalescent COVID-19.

CDR3 protein: CASSQDTGGETQYF. In DNA, the CDR3 is TGCGCCAGCAGCCAAGACACAGGGGGAGAGACCCAGTACTTC. This chain uses TRBV4-3 with TRBJ2-5; 8 bases are shared with TRBD1. V shed 0 bases, J shed 4 bases, and the junction held 1 base outside the gene matches. This CDR3 is built from 14 residues. Germline V CDR1 and CDR2: LGHNA, YSLEER.